The 17 T cell receptor beta chains below all came from one sample that was sequenced in a study of response to subunit inactivated influenza vaccine. TCRdb ran MiXCR on the RT-PCR reads and lists one entry per CDR3 protein. The sample consists of around 850,000 distinct CDR3 sequences, under 20% of them appearing once. The input for sequencing was PBMCs from blood, taken about 5 days after vaccination. The receptors were sampled from a man over 45 who received an inactivated influenza vaccine.

This clonotype came up a few times. The chain links TRBV20-1 to TRBJ1-1, with unresolved D. The CDR3 runs 14 residues. Trimming removed 0 bases at V and 0 bases at J, with 8 bases between. CDR1 and CDR2 (germline): DFQATT, SNEGSKA (reference sequence). The CDR3 loop is CSARDTLMNTEAFF. In DNA, the CDR3 is TGCAGTGCTAGAGATACCCTCATGAACACTGAAGCTTTCTTT.

There are a few counts of this clonotype. J is TRBJ2-7 and V is TRBV29-1, with a weak D call TRBD1 (6 bases). The length of the CDR3 is 14 residues. Germline V CDR1 and CDR2: SQVTM, ANQGSEA. V was trimmed by 4 bases and J by 2 bases, leaving 15 bases between them. CDR3 nucleotides: TGCAGCGTTGCATATTGGGGGCAAACCTACGAGCAGTACTTC. This codes for CSVAYWGQTYEQYF.

Only a few counts were recorded for this clonotype. The J gene is TRBJ2-2, the V gene TRBV29-1; D uncertain. Trimming left V 4 bases short and J 5 bases short, with 11 bases between. CDR3 length: 13 residues. Germline V gives CDR1 SQVTM, CDR2 ANQGSEA. The CDR3 DNA sequence: TGCAGCGTTGTGCTGGCCGGGACCGGGGAGCTGTTTTTT. This encodes CSVVLAGTGELFF.

The sample holds a few counts of this clonotype. V is TRBV7-2 and J is TRBJ2-5, with 8 bases fitting TRBD1. CDR1 and CDR2 from the germline V gene are SGHTA and FQGNSA. There are 15 residues in the CDR3. The V gene end was trimmed by 4 bases and the J gene end by 4 bases; junction bases not matched to a gene: 8. The CDR3 bases are TGTGCCAGCAGCTACCGGACAGGGAAATCAGAGACCCAGTACTTC. As protein: CASSYRTGKSETQYF.

The rearrangement uses TRBV6-2 or TRBV6-3 and TRBJ2-5, with unresolved D. The CDR3 has 14 residues. Germline lookup yields CDR1 MNHEY and CDR2 SVGEGT. The V gene lost 5 bases and the J gene lost 1 base, with 11 bases spanning the gap. CDR3 sequence reads: CASSAPGVQETQYF. The CDR3, as DNA: TGTGCCAGCAGTGCCCCTGGGGTCCAAGAGACCCAGTACTTC.

The V and J genes are TRBV7-9 and TRBJ2-1, with 9 nucleotides matching TRBD2. The CDR3 length is 15 residues. Germline lookup yields CDR1 SEHNR and CDR2 FQNEAQ (reference sequence). V shed 1 base, J shed 12 bases, and the junction held 10 bases outside the gene matches. In nucleotides, the CDR3 is TGTGCCAGCAGCTTAGAAGGGACTAGCCGATACGGGCAGTTCTTC. Translated: CASSLEGTSRYGQFF.

Only a few counts were recorded for this clonotype. The chain couples TRBV29-1 to TRBJ1-1; 9 bases are a match to TRBD1. The CDR3 length is 14 residues. Germline trimming cut 5 bases from V and 4 bases from J; bases unmatched to any gene: 8. From germline, CDR1 is SQVTM and CDR2 ANQGSEA. For the CDR3, the DNA is TGCAGCGTTTACCGACAGGGGGTAGGCACTGAAGCTTTCTTT. Translated: CSVYRQGVGTEAFF.

There are a few counts of this clonotype. The rearrangement links TRBV24-1 to TRBJ2-5; 8 positions match TRBD1. The CDR3 consists of 15 residues. V gave up 2 bases and J gave up 1 base; unmatched junction bases: 2. CDR1 and CDR2 (germline): KGHDR, SFDVKD. CDR3 sequence (DNA): TGTGCCACCAGTGATTGGGGGACAGGCCAAGAGACCCAGTACTTC. This encodes CATSDWGTGQETQYF.

The rearrangement links TRBV6-5 to TRBJ2-7, with D hard to call. This CDR3 has 12 amino acids. CDR1 MNHEY and CDR2 SVGAGI come from the germline V gene. The germline V and J ends were trimmed by 6 bases and 4 bases, with 10 bases remaining between them. CDR3 protein: CASRGQFYEQYF. CDR3 coding DNA: TGTGCCAGCAGAGGGCAGTTTTACGAGCAGTACTTC.

This clonotype was seen more than once but under ten times. The V and J genes are TRBV20-1 and TRBJ1-1; 8 bases fit TRBD1. Germline V gene lookup returns CDR1 DFQATT and CDR2 SNEGSKA (reference sequence). The CDR3 spans 13 residues. The V and J ends lost 6 bases and 4 bases, in that order; junction bases with no gene match: 7. The CDR3 protein is CSALTDRVTEAFF. In DNA, the CDR3 is TGCAGTGCACTTACGGACAGGGTCACTGAAGCTTTCTTT.

This clonotype occurred many times. V usage is TRBV29-1 and J usage is TRBJ2-1; possibly TRBD2 for D (6 bases). The CDR3 sequence is 13 residues long. Per the germline V gene, CDR1 is SQVTM and CDR2 is ANQGSEA. The V end lost 6 bases, the J end lost 8 bases, and 17 bases lay between the germline ends. The CDR3 protein is CSVRPGATYEQFF. The CDR3, as DNA: TGCAGCGTCCGGCCGGGAGCCACATATGAGCAGTTCTTC.

The CDR3 is CASRRGQAGLAKNIQYF. In DNA, the CDR3 is TGCGCCAGCAGACGTGGACAGGCTGGGTTAGCCAAAAACATTCAGTACTTC. This chain connects TRBV5-1 to TRBJ2-4; TRBD1 matches at 7 bases. The V and J ends lost 5 bases and 0 bases, in that order; junction bases with no gene match: 11. The germline gives CDR1 SGHRS, CDR2 YFSETQ. The CDR3 loop spans 17 amino acids.

The chain links TRBV29-1 to TRBJ2-4; D is possibly TRBD1 (5 bases). Germline V lookup: CDR1 SQVTM, CDR2 ANQGSEA. Trimming took 4 bases from V and 7 from J, leaving 14 bases between them. The CDR3 has 13 residues. In DNA form, the CDR3 reads TGCAGCGTTGTCGGCAGGGCGGTCAACATTCAGTACTTC. This gives the protein CSVVGRAVNIQYF.

A few counts support this clonotype. The chain recombines TRBV5-1 with TRBJ2-1; 8 bases agree with TRBD1. J gave up 7 bases and V 2 bases, and 11 bases lay outside the gene matches. The CDR3 loop spans 16 amino acids. Germline CDR1 SGHRS, CDR2 YFSETQ. In DNA form, the CDR3 reads TGCGCCAGCAGCTTCGTTCAGGGGGCTCTGATGAATGAGCAGTTCTTC. It is translated as CASSFVQGALMNEQFF.

This chain connects TRBV20-1 to TRBJ2-7, with 9 bases matching TRBD1. The trim removed 0 bases at V and 2 bases at J, leaving 8 bases unmatched. CDR3 size: 16 residues. Germline V gene sequence: CDR1 DFQATT, CDR2 SNEGSKA (reference sequence). Here the CDR3 reads CSARDPGTGTTYEQYF. CDR3 DNA: TGCAGTGCTAGAGATCCCGGGACAGGGACTACCTACGAGCAGTACTTC.

By proportion, this clonotype is medium-sized. The V and J genes are TRBV9 and TRBJ1-5; TRBD1 might be the D (5 bases). Germline V gene sequence: CDR1 SGDLS, CDR2 YYNGEE. V was shortened by 0 bases and J by 3 bases, with 10 bases between the two germline ends. The CDR3 covers 15 residues. The CDR3: CASSVGQGFNQPQHF. The CDR3 nucleotides read TGTGCCAGCAGCGTAGGTCAGGGTTTCAATCAGCCCCAGCATTTT.

This chain uses TRBV29-1 with TRBJ2-3; D might be TRBD2 (6 bases). The CDR3 covers 14 residues. Trimming pared 3 bases from V and 0 bases from J, leaving 10 bases between. Germline loops: CDR1 SQVTM, CDR2 ANQGSEA. This CDR3 reads CSVDAGQSTDTQYF. CDR3 coding DNA: TGCAGCGTTGATGCGGGGCAGAGCACAGATACGCAGTATTTT.